The clone carrying this TCR beta chain was counted a few times. The data were obtained in a study of T cells after yellow fever vaccination. Universal primer sites and UMIs were introduced during 5'RACE template-switching synthesis of TCR cDNA. From the 5' RACE reads, TCRdb called clonotypes with MiXCR, one entry per CDR3 protein. The sample records 75,000 to 100,000 distinct CDR3 sequences, under 9% being singletons. Trimming cost V 2 bases and J 1 base, with 18 bases left between them. This CDR3 spans 17 amino acids. Germline V gene lookup returns CDR1 MNHEY and CDR2 SMNVEV (reference sequence). Broader study findings: Among all clonotypes, a small share was observed in both CD4 and CD8 compartments.

This specimen was CD8+ T cells not binding an NS4B(214-222) dextramer, sorted from PBMCs, taken about 2 weeks after the first yellow fever vaccination. This sequence originates from a man in his late teens or twenties who received the YFV17D yellow fever vaccine. The chain joins TRBV27 to TRBJ2-7; D might be TRBD2 (5 bases). The CDR3 coding sequence is TGTGCCAGCAGTTTAAAGTCTGGTATTGGGAGATCCTACGAGCAGTACTTC. This sequence encodes CASSLKSGIGRSYEQYF.